Listed below are T cell receptor beta chains from one sample, sequenced in a study of graft-versus-host responses after intestinal transplantation. Their specific antigens are unknown. Sequenced by immunoSEQ multiplex PCR; TCRdb stores in-frame clones only, minus some. The profile shows some 120,000 clones, over 75% of them singletons. Sample: unstimulated CD4+ T cells sorted from spleen or lymph node cells, taken before intestinal transplant. The receptor set was obtained from a human donor who received an intestinal transplant. Both conserved end residues are trimmed from each CDR3. Each record gives: J gene, V gene, CDR3 protein.

j_call: TRBJ2-3
v_call: TRBV5-1
cdr3_aa: ASSLVGGARTDTQY

j_call: TRBJ2-7
v_call: TRBV5-5
cdr3_aa: ASSLGQYEQY

j_call: TRBJ2-3
v_call: TRBV18
cdr3_aa: ASSPKRVAGGPTDTQY

j_call: TRBJ2-3
v_call: TRBV10-1
cdr3_aa: ASSEWSDRTDTQY

j_call: TRBJ1-5
v_call: TRBV28
cdr3_aa: ASSGGQGRNQPQH

j_call: TRBJ2-6
v_call: TRBV19
cdr3_aa: ASNLSPTRANVLT

j_call: TRBJ2-7
v_call: TRBV9
cdr3_aa: ASSAMEQTTYEQY

j_call: TRBJ2-7
v_call: TRBV27
cdr3_aa: ASSLFRPAPGQGVREQY

j_call: TRBJ1-6
v_call: TRBV5-1
cdr3_aa: ASSSTGDNSPLH

j_call: TRBJ1-5
v_call: TRBV5-8
cdr3_aa: ASRTGKNQPQH

j_call: TRBJ2-6
v_call: TRBV7-9
cdr3_aa: ASSFSVSGANVLT

j_call: TRBJ1-2
v_call: TRBV29-1
cdr3_aa: SVAAGDYGYT

j_call: TRBJ2-1
v_call: TRBV19
cdr3_aa: ASRSGRAVNEQF

j_call: TRBJ2-2
v_call: TRBV5-1
cdr3_aa: ASNPRLAGQTGELF

j_call: TRBJ1-2
v_call: TRBV28
cdr3_aa: ASTSGVGYGYT

j_call: TRBJ2-2
v_call: TRBV7-2
cdr3_aa: ASSLGGRTGELF

j_call: TRBJ2-7
v_call: TRBV25-1
cdr3_aa: ASSGASGRERSSYEQY

j_call: TRBJ1-1
v_call: TRBV30
cdr3_aa: AWGQGGNTEAF

j_call: TRBJ1-6
v_call: TRBV18
cdr3_aa: ASSPYRGSYNSPLH

j_call: TRBJ2-3
v_call: TRBV19
cdr3_aa: ASSIGAPGTDTQY

j_call: TRBJ2-7
v_call: TRBV28
cdr3_aa: ASSSSSYEQY

j_call: TRBJ2-1
v_call: TRBV30
cdr3_aa: AWSGGSYNEQF

j_call: TRBJ1-2
v_call: TRBV30
cdr3_aa: AWSYSAYGYT

j_call: TRBJ1-1
v_call: TRBV18
cdr3_aa: ASSPGSDREAF

j_call: TRBJ2-2
v_call: TRBV5-1
cdr3_aa: ASSYIGLAGANTGELF

j_call: TRBJ1-4
v_call: TRBV6-4
cdr3_aa: ASSDLPVEAYNEKLF

j_call: TRBJ2-2
v_call: TRBV7-3
cdr3_aa: ASRLEGGKNTGELF

j_call: TRBJ1-6
v_call: TRBV2
cdr3_aa: ASRDGGSNSPLH